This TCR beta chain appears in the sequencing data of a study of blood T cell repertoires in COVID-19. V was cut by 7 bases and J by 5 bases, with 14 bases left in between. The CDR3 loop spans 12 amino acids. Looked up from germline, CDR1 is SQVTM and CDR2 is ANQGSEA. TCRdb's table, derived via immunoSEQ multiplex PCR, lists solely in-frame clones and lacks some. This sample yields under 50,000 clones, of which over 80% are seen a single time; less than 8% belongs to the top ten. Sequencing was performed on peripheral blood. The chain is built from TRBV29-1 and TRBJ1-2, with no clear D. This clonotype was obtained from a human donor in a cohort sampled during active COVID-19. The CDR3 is CSATPTLYGYTF. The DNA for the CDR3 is TGCAGCGCCACGCCCACCCTATATGGCTACACCTTC. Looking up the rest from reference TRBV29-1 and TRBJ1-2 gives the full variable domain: SAVISQKPSRDICQRGTSLTIQCQVDSQVTMMFWYRQQPGQSLTLIATANQGSEATYESGFVIDKFPISRPNLTFSTLTVSNMSPEDSSIYLCSATPTLYGYTFGSGTRLTVV.